A single sample is the source of the 7 T cell receptor beta chains below, sequenced in a study of technical replicates of blood from several donors. Only in-frame clones appear in the TCRdb table, and some are missing; sequencing was by immunoSEQ multiplex PCR. The table records 79,000 or so clones, over 90% of them present only once. The sample consisted of T cells isolated from PBMCs. The source is a human donor in good health.

This chain joins TRBV5-1 and TRBJ1-4; the D gene is possibly TRBD1 (6 bases). CDR1 is SGHRS, CDR2 YFSETQ, per germline. The CDR3 sequence is 23 residues long. The germline V and J ends were trimmed by 5 bases and 0 bases, with 35 bases remaining between them. The CDR3 bases are TGCGCCAGCAGGCCGCGAGGGACATTCGGGGCAGAGGAGGTTTCATCAACTAATGAAAAACTGTTTTTT. It encodes CASRPRGTFGAEEVSSTNEKLFF.

The rearrangement joins TRBV4-1 to TRBJ1-2; TRBD1 agrees at 7 bases. Germline loops: CDR1 MGHRA, CDR2 YSYEKL. V shed 2 bases and J 6 bases; nucleotides not matched to a gene: 9. The CDR3 is 15 amino acids. This chain's CDR3 is CASSQPTGRLDGYTF. The DNA of the CDR3 is TGCGCCAGCAGCCAACCGACAGGGAGGCTCGATGGCTACACCTTC.

The J gene is TRBJ2-3, the V gene TRBV29-1, with D maybe TRBD2 (6 bases). Germline V gene lookup returns CDR1 SQVTM and CDR2 ANQGSEA. The CDR3 consists of 13 residues. CDR3 sequence (DNA): TGCACCCCTCTTGGAGGGTCCACAGATACGCAGTATTTT. Encoded protein: CTPLGGSTDTQYF.

The chain joins TRBV2 to TRBJ2-7; the match to TRBD1 covers 9 bases. J gave up 3 bases and V 8 bases, and 5 bases lay outside the gene matches. CDR1 SNHLY and CDR2 FYNNEI come from the germline V gene. The CDR3 loop spans 13 amino acids. CDR3 sequence reads: CASLDRGIYEQYF. The CDR3 DNA follows: TGTGCCAGCCTGGACAGGGGCATCTACGAGCAGTACTTC.

This chain uses TRBV29-1 with TRBJ2-1; 8 positions agree with TRBD1. CDR1 is SQVTM and CDR2 is ANQGSEA in the germline V gene. The CDR3 is 14 residues long. J was trimmed by 8 bases and V by 4 bases; bases with no gene match: 10. CDR3 nucleotides: TGCAGCGTTGTCGGACAGGGAGATTCGGATGAGCAGTTCTTC. It codes for CSVVGQGDSDEQFF.

The chain employs TRBV7-9 and TRBJ2-1; D may be TRBD1 (6 bases). Per germline, CDR1 SEHNR and CDR2 FQNEAQ (reference sequence). This CDR3 has 13 residues. V lost 5 bases, J lost 10 bases, and 15 bases lay in between. The CDR3 nucleotides read TGTGCCAGCAGCCTAACTACAACAGGGGAGCAGTTCTTC. Its translation: CASSLTTTGEQFF. The full variable domain, with the rest looked up from reference TRBV7-9 and TRBJ2-1, is DTGVSQNPRHKITKRGQNVTFRCDPISEHNRLYWYRQTLGQGPEFLTYFQNEAQLEKSRLLSDRFSAERPKGSFSTLEIQRTEQGDSAMYLCASSLTTTGEQFFGPGTRLTVL.

The chain joins TRBV7-2 to TRBJ2-7; D gene unclear. The CDR3 has 12 residues. CDR1 and CDR2 (germline): SGHTA, FQGNSA. The V gene lost 3 bases and the J gene lost 5 bases, with 8 bases spanning the gap. The CDR3 DNA reads as TGTGCCAGCAGCTTCAGAACCGACGAGCAGTACTTC. Its protein is CASSFRTDEQYF. The whole variable domain, filled in from reference TRBV7-2 and TRBJ2-7, reads GAGVSQSPSNKVTEKGKDVELRCDPISGHTALYWYRQSLGQGLEFLIYFQGNSAPDKSGLPSDRFSAERTGGSVSTLTIQRTQQEDSAVYLCASSFRTDEQYFGPGTRLTVT.